This TCR beta chain was captured by sequencing in a study of T cell therapy after organ transplantation. Study overall: After therapy, patients were monitored for roughly 30 weeks.

The V segment lost 4 bases and the J segment 5 bases; nucleotides outside the gene matches: 8. CDR1 and CDR2 (germline): LGHNA, YSLEER. This CDR3 region has 16 residues. Sequencing was performed with immunoSEQ multiplex PCR; in TCRdb, only in-frame clones are kept and a portion is missing. The sample holds about 3,400 clones, 55% to 70% seen once. Comments on this clone: The antigen is not known.

Time point of the sample: 4-8 weeks after completion of therapy. General study points: Reconstitution after therapy seemingly combined transferred and product-undetected endogenous clonotypes.

The input for sequencing was CD8+ T cells from blood, taken after autologous CMV-specific T cell therapy. This rearrangement joins TRBV4-3 to TRBJ2-3; TRBD2 matches at 11 bases. The receptor was isolated from a human patient who had received a solid organ transplant and had CMV disease. Some T cells could come from the graft donor. Here the CDR3 DNA reads TGCGCCAGCAGCCTATTTGGAGGGACTAGCGGAGATACGCAGTATTTT. It specifies CASSLFGGTSGDTQYF.